This T cell receptor beta chain came from a study of blood T cells in healthy people across ages. Regarding the study as a whole: Older age went with lower TCR beta diversity per million T cells, in a roughly linear way.

Germline lookup yields CDR1 SQVTM and CDR2 ANQGSEA. This CDR3 is built from 16 residues. For the second PCR, which ran for about 6 to 11 cycles, a sample-barcoded 5' primer and a J-beta primer mix were used. TCRdb re-called the 5' RACE reads through MiXCR, storing one row per CDR3 protein. The profile shows under 1,100,000 distinct CDR3 sequences, under 30% of them singletons. This clonotype was picked up one time. The target antigen is unknown. Relative to the germline gene, one junction end is altered; a read error may explain this. This same sample was also part of a study on T cells of mothers and their children. From that paper: Related and unrelated pairs show TCR recombination output that thymic selection shapes similarly.

The sequence came from a girl aged 2 to 10 in good health. The chain is built from TRBV29-1 and TRBJ2-5; 7 bases map to TRBD2. The sequenced sample was blood. The CDR3 here is CSAIPTSTSTQETRYF. The CDR3 DNA follows: TGCAGCGCCATTCCAACATCGACTAGCACGCAAGAGACCCGGTACTTC.